This is a list of T cell receptor beta chains from one sample in a study of cytomegalovirus exposure and HLA in healthy donors. TCRdb's table, derived via immunoSEQ multiplex PCR, lists solely in-frame clones and lacks some. Of some 140,000 clones listed, less than 85% are singletons. Sequenced: PBMCs. The receptors derive from a man aged 40-50 years in good health and CMV-seronegative. CDR3s include the opening cysteine and the closing phenylalanine or tryptophan. A D gene is named only where the DNA matches it firmly. Expanded clones are given a class, and other clones once, few, many or no size at all.

D gene: TRBD1
clone size: .
J gene: TRBJ1-1
V gene: TRBV7-8
CDR3 protein: CASSVGQGGTEAFF
CDR3 DNA: TGTGCCAGCAGCGTAGGACAGGGGGGGACTGAAGCTTTCTTT

D gene: .
clone size: few
J gene: TRBJ1-1
V gene: TRBV30
CDR3 protein: CAWSEDSSNTEAFF
CDR3 DNA: TGTGCCTGGAGTGAAGACAGTAGTAACACTGAAGCTTTCTTT

D gene: .
clone size: .
J gene: TRBJ1-3
V gene: TRBV4-3
CDR3 protein: CASSQSNSGNTIYF
CDR3 DNA: TGCGCCAGCAGCCAATCAAACTCTGGAAACACCATATATTTT

D gene: .
clone size: .
J gene: TRBJ2-2
V gene: TRBV6-5
CDR3 protein: CASSPWQGGTGELFF
CDR3 DNA: TGTGCCAGCAGCCCCTGGCAGGGCGGCACCGGGGAGCTGTTTTTT

D gene: .
clone size: .
J gene: TRBJ1-1
V gene: TRBV6-6
CDR3 protein: CASSYARTVTEAFF
CDR3 DNA: TGTGCCAGCAGTTACGCCCGGACTGTGACTGAAGCTTTCTTT

D gene: TRBD1
clone size: .
J gene: TRBJ2-2
V gene: TRBV4-1
CDR3 protein: CASSPHLSRGPTGELFF
CDR3 DNA: TGCGCCAGCAGCCCGCATTTGTCCAGGGGGCCGACCGGGGAGCTGTTTTTT

D gene: .
clone size: .
J gene: TRBJ2-7
V gene: TRBV6-4
CDR3 protein: CASSDLRVYEQYF
CDR3 DNA: TGTGCCAGCAGTGACTTGAGGGTTTACGAGCAGTACTTC

D gene: TRBD1
clone size: few
J gene: TRBJ2-7
V gene: TRBV25-1
CDR3 protein: CASSDGQGTSTYEQYF
CDR3 DNA: TGTGCCAGCAGTGACGGACAGGGTACGTCCACCTACGAGCAGTACTTC

D gene: .
clone size: .
J gene: TRBJ2-6
V gene: TRBV2
CDR3 protein: CASYSGIGANVLTF
CDR3 DNA: TGTGCCAGCTACTCAGGGATCGGGGCCAACGTCCTGACTTTC

D gene: .
clone size: .
J gene: TRBJ2-3
V gene: TRBV7-6
CDR3 protein: CASSQRSFWSAASTDTQYF
CDR3 DNA: TGTGCCAGCAGCCAGAGGTCATTTTGGTCGGCAGCTAGCACAGATACGCAGTATTTT

D gene: TRBD2
clone size: .
J gene: TRBJ2-5
V gene: TRBV5-1
CDR3 protein: CASSPRTGGETQYF
CDR3 DNA: TGCGCCAGCAGCCCGCGGACGGGAGGGGAGACCCAGTACTTC

D gene: TRBD1
clone size: .
J gene: TRBJ1-5
V gene: TRBV28
CDR3 protein: CASRITGTGRQPQHF
CDR3 DNA: TGTGCCAGCAGGATCACCGGGACAGGGCGTCAGCCCCAGCATTTT

D gene: TRBD2
clone size: once
J gene: TRBJ2-7
V gene: TRBV7-8
CDR3 protein: CASTPSGRYEQYF
CDR3 DNA: TGTGCCAGCACCCCTAGCGGGAGATACGAGCAGTACTTC

D gene: .
clone size: .
J gene: TRBJ2-3
V gene: TRBV7-8
CDR3 protein: CASSLVTGGPGPDTQYF
CDR3 DNA: TGTGCCAGCAGCTTAGTGACTGGGGGCCCCGGGCCAGATACGCAGTATTTT

D gene: .
clone size: .
J gene: TRBJ2-5
V gene: TRBV10-3
CDR3 protein: CAISGRQRLGETQYF
CDR3 DNA: TGTGCCATCAGTGGGCGACAGAGATTGGGCGAGACCCAGTACTTC

D gene: .
clone size: .
J gene: TRBJ2-1
V gene: TRBV7-3
CDR3 protein: CASSPIGGVYNEQFF
CDR3 DNA: TGTGCCAGCAGCCCTATTGGCGGGGTATACAATGAGCAGTTCTTC